Presented here are 5 T cell receptor beta chains from one specimen sequenced in a study of blood T cell repertoires in COVID-19. Profiled with immunoSEQ multiplex PCR; TCRdb holds only in-frame clones, not every one. The sample records a few hundred thousand clones, approximately 90% being singletons. The specimen was PBMCs or T cells enriched from blood (not recorded which). Receptor source: a woman between 35 and 50 years old who had recovered from COVID-19.

The rearrangement joins TRBV3-1 (or the pseudogene TRBV3-2) to TRBJ2-3; TRBD2 is a possible D gene (6 bases). Trimming cost V 0 bases and J 10 bases, with 23 bases left between them. Germline loops: CDR1 LGHDT, CDR2 YNNKEL (reference sequence). The CDR3 covers 17 residues. CDR3 DNA sequence: TGTGCCAGCAGCCAAGATCAAGGGGCTAGCGCCCGGCGGGCGCAGTATTTT. It encodes CASSQDQGASARRAQYF.

J is TRBJ2-1 and V is TRBV3-1 (or the pseudogene TRBV3-2); 9 nucleotides line up with TRBD2. This CDR3 has 15 residues. J gave up 7 bases and V 0 bases, and 4 bases lay outside the gene matches. Germline V lookup: CDR1 LGHDT, CDR2 YNNKEL (reference sequence). The chain's CDR3 is CASSQEVTSGNEQFF. CDR3 in DNA: TGTGCCAGCAGCCAAGAGGTGACTAGCGGAAATGAGCAGTTCTTC.

The chain employs TRBV2 and TRBJ2-7; maybe TRBD2 (5 bases). Between the trimmed V and J ends, which lost 4 bases and 7 bases, there was a span of 17 bases. The CDR3 consists of 14 residues. The germline CDR1 and CDR2 sequences are SNHLY and FYNNEI. The CDR3, as DNA: TGTGCCAGCAGTGTAAGAGCCAACCGGGGAGAGCAGTACTTC. Translation: CASSVRANRGEQYF.

The rearrangement uses TRBV4-1 and TRBJ1-3; D gene uncertain. The V gene lost 4 bases and the J gene lost 8 bases, with 18 bases spanning the gap. The germline V gene encodes CDR1 MGHRA and CDR2 YSYEKL. This CDR3 is built from 15 residues. CDR3 bases: TGCGCCAGCAGCCTAACGAAGACATTCGAAGACACCATATATTTT. As protein: CASSLTKTFEDTIYF.

The rearrangement uses TRBV27 and TRBJ2-1, with D possibly matching TRBD1 (6 bases). V was clipped by 2 bases and J by 7 bases, with 12 bases between them. This CDR3 has 14 amino acids. CDR1 is MNHEY, CDR2 SMNVEV, per germline (reference sequence). Here the CDR3 DNA reads TGTGCCAGCAGTTTAAGGGACATCACGAATGAGCAGTTCTTC. Translated: CASSLRDITNEQFF.